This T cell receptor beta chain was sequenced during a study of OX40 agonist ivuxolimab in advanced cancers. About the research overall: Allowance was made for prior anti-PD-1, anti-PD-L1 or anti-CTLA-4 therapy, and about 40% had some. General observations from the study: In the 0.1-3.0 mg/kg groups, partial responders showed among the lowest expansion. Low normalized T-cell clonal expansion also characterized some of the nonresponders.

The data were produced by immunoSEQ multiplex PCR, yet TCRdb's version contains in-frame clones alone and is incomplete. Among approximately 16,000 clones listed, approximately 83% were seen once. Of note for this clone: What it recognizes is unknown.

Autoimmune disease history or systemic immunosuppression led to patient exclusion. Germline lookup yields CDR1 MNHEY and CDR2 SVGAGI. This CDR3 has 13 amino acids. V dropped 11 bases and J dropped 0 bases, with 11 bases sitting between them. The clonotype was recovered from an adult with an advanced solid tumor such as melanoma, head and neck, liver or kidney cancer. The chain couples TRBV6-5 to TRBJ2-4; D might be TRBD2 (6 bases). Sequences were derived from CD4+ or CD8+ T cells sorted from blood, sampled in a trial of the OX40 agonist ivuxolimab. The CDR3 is CASSGGAKNIQYF. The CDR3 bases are TGTGCCTCCTCCGGGGGAGCCAAAAACATTCAGTACTTC.